The clone carrying this T cell receptor beta chain was counted between two and nine times. Its specificity is unknown. The data belong to a study of T cell repertoires in cytomegalovirus infection. Study-level information: CMV epitopes that were recently identified and HLA-C-restricted were used alongside well-studied HLA-B-restricted ones.

CDR1 is SQVTM, CDR2 ANQGSEA, per germline. CDR3 length: 13 amino acids. V trimming: 4 bases; J trimming: 6 bases; junction bases outside the gene matches: 6. Study outcomes and limitations: Adding up the frequency of public TCR beta families identified people who carried CMV plus the relevant HLA. Ex vivo, HLA-C-restricted CMV-specific TCR beta clonotypes prevailed over the rest of the response.

MiXCR was run by TCRdb on the reads, yielding one entry per CDR3 protein. The sample comprises about half a million distinct CDR3 sequences, about 33% of which are singletons, and about a sixth rests with the top ten. This chain joins TRBV29-1 and TRBJ2-1; 7 bases are a match to TRBD2. The sample consisted of cultured PBMCs, taken from culture after CMV antigen stimulation. This TCR derives from a human donor in good health (CMV status not recorded). Some clones in this sample may be carry-over from other donors' samples. CDR3 protein: CSVVRGSLNEQFF. The CDR3, as DNA: TGCAGCGTTGTTCGCGGGAGTCTCAATGAGCAGTTCTTC.